The 30 T cell receptor beta chains presented below share a single source sample, sequenced in a study of post-analysis software for immune sequencing data. Overall study results and limits: Included in a set of roughly five TRBV segments more frequent in patients than controls were TRBV5-6, TRBV5-1 and TRBV20-1.

For these receptors, no antigen is known. Carried by the TCR beta cDNA libraries were unique molecular identifiers. From the PCR reads, TCRdb called clonotypes with MiXCR, one entry per CDR3 protein. The sample records approximately 690,000 distinct CDR3 sequences, 55% to 60% being singletons. Sequenced sample: blood. These receptors were collected from a girl between 2 and 10 years old with multiple sclerosis.

This chain uses TRBV12-3 or TRBV12-4 with TRBJ2-5; tentatively, D is TRBD2 (6 bases). The CDR3 is made up of 15 amino acids. V was shortened by 3 bases and J by 0 bases, with 11 bases between the two germline ends. The CDR3 here is CASSFGGTHQETQYF. As DNA, the CDR3 is TGTGCCAGCAGTTTCGGCGGGACTCACCAAGAGACCCAGTACTTC.

The chain carries TRBV10-1 and TRBJ1-1; 9 bases fit TRBD1. CDR1 and CDR2 from the germline V gene are WNHNN and SYGVQD (reference sequence). Losses at the gene ends were 5 bases for V and 2 bases for J; bases not matched to a gene: 6. This CDR3 is built from 15 residues. The CDR3 bases are TGCGCCAGCAGTAGCCGGACAGGGGCAAACACTGAAGCTTTCTTT. This sequence encodes CASSSRTGANTEAFF.

The V gene is TRBV6-2 or TRBV6-3, the J gene TRBJ2-5; weak D call: TRBD2 (5 bases). The CDR3 sequence is 14 residues long. Germline V gene lookup returns CDR1 MNHEY and CDR2 SVGEGT. The V end was cut by 4 bases, the J end by 2 bases, with 11 bases between. The CDR3 DNA reads as TGTGCCAGCAGTTCTCCGGGAATACAAGAGACCCAGTACTTC. It yields the protein CASSSPGIQETQYF.

The V call is TRBV29-1, the J call TRBJ1-1; possible D gene TRBD1, 6 bases. Germline CDR1 reads SQVTM; CDR2 reads ANQGSEA. The CDR3 has 12 residues. The ends were cut back, 7 bases at V and 1 base at J, with 10 bases in the middle. As DNA, the CDR3 is TGCAGCGCAGGGGTCGGGAACACTGAAGCTTTCTTT. Protein product: CSAGVGNTEAFF.

This chain joins TRBV7-9 and TRBJ2-1; a weak D match, TRBD1 (6 bases). V dropped 5 bases and J dropped 12 bases, with 14 bases sitting between them. This CDR3 is built from 12 residues. Germline V gives CDR1 SEHNR, CDR2 FQNEAQ (reference sequence). The CDR3 here is CASSPPGVGQFF. The CDR3 region has the DNA TGTGCCAGCAGCCCCCCAGGGGTGGGGCAGTTCTTC.

This clonotype was counted at least ten times. V usage is TRBV7-9 and J usage is TRBJ1-2, with D perhaps TRBD1 (6 bases). V lost 5 bases and J lost 4, with 8 bases in between. Germline values: CDR1 SEHNR, CDR2 FQNEAQ (reference sequence). The CDR3 runs to 12 residues. CDR3 region: CASSPDSYGYTF. CDR3 DNA: TGTGCCAGCAGCCCGGACAGCTATGGCTACACCTTC.

Only a few counts were recorded for this clonotype. The chain employs TRBV3-1 and TRBJ1-2, with D tentatively TRBD1 (5 bases). CDR1 and CDR2 from the germline V gene are LGHDT and YNNKEL (reference sequence). The CDR3 runs 16 residues. The ends were cut back, 0 bases at V and 8 bases at J, with 19 bases in the middle. CDR3 nucleotides: TGTGCCAGCAGCCAAGATTTTCGGACACTCCACCGAGGCTACACCTTC. Protein: CASSQDFRTLHRGYTF. Supplemented by reference TRBV3-1 and TRBJ1-2, the full variable domain reads DTAVSQTPKYLVTQMGNDKSIKCEQNLGHDTMYWYKQDSKKFLKIMFSYNNKELIINETVPNRFSPKSPDKAHLNLHINSLELGDSAVYFCASSQDFRTLHRGYTFGSGTRLTVV.

The chain carries TRBV12-3 or TRBV12-4 and TRBJ2-5; the D is unclear. V dropped 0 bases and J dropped 5 bases, with 16 bases sitting between them. The CDR3 has 16 amino acids. CDR3 residues: CASSLAVRLSAETQYF. The CDR3 nucleotides read TGTGCCAGCAGTTTAGCGGTCAGACTCTCAGCGGAGACCCAGTACTTC.

A word on this clonotype: Relative to the germline gene, one junction end is altered; a read error may explain this. The CDR3 is CASSETLDIQETRYF. CDR3 DNA sequence: TGCGCCAGCAGTGAGACCCTGGACATCCAAGAGACCCGGTACTTC. V and J are TRBV10-1 and TRBJ2-5; tentatively, D is TRBD1 (5 bases). Germline V gene lookup returns CDR1 WNHNN and CDR2 SYGVQD (reference sequence). The CDR3 consists of 15 residues.

This chain uses TRBV20-1 with TRBJ2-3; D perhaps matches TRBD1 (5 bases). V lost 5 bases, J lost 3 bases, and 15 bases lay in between. Germline CDR1 reads DFQATT; CDR2 reads SNEGSKA (reference sequence). This CDR3 has 14 amino acids. The CDR3: CSALRQPDTDTQYF. For the CDR3, the DNA is TGCAGTGCTTTGAGACAGCCAGATACAGATACGCAGTATTTT.

This sequence joins TRBV4-2 and TRBJ1-1, with D possibly being TRBD1 (5 bases). The CDR3 runs 15 residues. The germline V gene encodes CDR1 LGHNA and CDR2 YNFKEQ. V lost 5 bases and J 4 bases, leaving 17 bases between the germline ends. The CDR3 nucleotides are TGTGCCAGCAGCGAACCTGGACGGCAGGGCACTGAAGCTTTCTTT. Protein: CASSEPGRQGTEAFF.

This clonotype was seen just once. Compared with germline, one end of the junction differs, possibly owing to a read error. In nucleotides, the CDR3 is TGTGCCGGCAGCTTAGTGGAAGGGGATGAGCAGTTCTTC. Translating it yields CAGSLVEGDEQFF. The chain is built from TRBV7-6 and TRBJ2-1; maybe TRBD1 (5 bases). This CDR3 contains 13 residues. Per germline, CDR1 SGHVS and CDR2 FNYEAQ.

Points on this clonotype: The junction does not match germline at one end; this may be a read error. The gene calls are TRBV29-1 and TRBJ2-1; TRBD2 matches 8 bases. Germline V lookup: CDR1 SQVTM, CDR2 ANQGSEA. CDR3 size: 15 residues. In nucleotides, the CDR3 is TGCAGCGTTTCCAAAGCGGGGGCCTACTACAATAAGCAGTTCTTC. It codes for CSVSKAGAYYNKQFF.

The sample holds a few counts of this clonotype. The CDR3 region is CASSLNSAGQPQHF. For the CDR3, the DNA is TGTGCCAGCAGTTTAAACTCGGCGGGTCAGCCCCAGCATTTT. This chain uses TRBV27 with TRBJ1-5; the D is unclear. V lost 2 bases to trimming and J lost 6 bases, with 11 bases between them. CDR3 size: 14 residues. Germline-derived CDR1 and CDR2 are MNHEY and SMNVEV (reference sequence).

This chain joins TRBV29-1 and TRBJ1-1; tentatively, D is TRBD1 (6 bases). Trimming pared 5 bases from V and 3 bases from J, leaving 22 bases between. This CDR3 spans 16 amino acids. Germline V gene sequence: CDR1 SQVTM, CDR2 ANQGSEA. The CDR3 is CSVIRRKGGLDTEAFF. The DNA for the CDR3 is TGCAGCGTTATCAGGAGGAAGGGGGGATTGGACACTGAAGCTTTCTTT.

The rearrangement uses TRBV24-1 and TRBJ1-5; 8 bases are shared with TRBD1. Germline-derived CDR1 and CDR2 are KGHDR and SFDVKD. Losses at the gene ends were 5 bases for V and 6 bases for J; bases not matched to a gene: 8. The CDR3 sequence is 15 residues long. The CDR3 protein is CATSGGTGPSQPQHF. CDR3 bases: TGTGCCACCAGTGGCGGGACAGGACCTAGTCAGCCCCAGCATTTT.

CDR3 sequence reads: CASSASEINPQPQHF. The DNA of the CDR3 is TGTGCCAGCAGTGCGTCAGAAATCAATCCTCAGCCCCAGCATTTT. This chain links TRBV12-3 or TRBV12-4 with TRBJ1-5; no reliable D call. Deletions cut 5 bases from V and 6 bases from J, with 17 bases between. CDR3 length: 15 residues.

This chain links TRBV6-2 or TRBV6-3 with TRBJ2-1, with D maybe TRBD1 (6 bases). The CDR3 loop spans 11 amino acids. The germline CDR1 and CDR2 sequences are MNHEY and SVGEGT. V lost 8 bases and J lost 6, with 8 bases in between. Written as DNA, the CDR3 is TGTGCCAGCGGGACACGCAATGAGCAGTTCTTC. Translation: CASGTRNEQFF.

The rearrangement joins TRBV2 to TRBJ2-3, with D perhaps being TRBD1 or TRBD2 (5 bases each). Germline V gives CDR1 SNHLY, CDR2 FYNNEI. V was shortened by 6 bases and J by 5 bases, with 18 bases between the two germline ends. The length of the CDR3 is 15 residues. The CDR3 DNA is TGTGCCAGCAGCAAGGGACGGCTTATGGGAGATACGCAGTATTTT. Translated: CASSKGRLMGDTQYF.

V gene TRBV7-9 combines with J gene TRBJ2-1, with 12 bases matching TRBD2. The CDR3 is made up of 15 amino acids. With V trimmed by 10 bases and J by 4 bases, 8 bases remained unmatched. In germline, CDR1 is SEHNR, CDR2 FQNEAQ (reference sequence). The CDR3 sequence is CAIAPGTSGYNEQFF. CDR3 in DNA: TGTGCCATCGCCCCTGGGACTAGCGGGTACAATGAGCAGTTCTTC.

Points on this clonotype: At one end the junction does not follow the germline gene, possibly because of a read error. V is TRBV7-9 and J is TRBJ2-6, with 7 bases that match TRBD1. The CDR3 is 17 residues long. Germline loops: CDR1 SEHNR, CDR2 FQNEAQ (reference sequence). The CDR3 sequence: CASSLDDRASGANVLTF. As DNA, the CDR3 is TGCGCCAGCAGCTTAGATGACAGGGCCTCTGGGGCCAACGTCCTGACTTTC.

This clonotype was seen a handful of times. CDR3 loop: CASRDTDTQYF. The DNA for the CDR3 is TGTGCCAGCCGTGATACAGATACGCAGTATTTT. This chain uses TRBV6-5 with TRBJ2-3; D remains ambiguous. CDR1 MNHEY and CDR2 SVGAGI come from the germline V gene. The CDR3 totals 11 residues. Trimming removed 8 bases from V and 3 bases from J, with 6 bases in between.

This chain links TRBV7-2 with TRBJ2-4; D is possibly TRBD1 (5 bases). In germline, CDR1 is SGHTA, CDR2 FQGNSA. The CDR3 is 13 residues long. Trimming shortened V by 1 base and J by 8 bases, and 9 bases separated the two germline ends. The CDR3 nucleotides are TGTGCCAGCAGCTTAGGGACATCAGACATTCAGTACTTC. Translated, it gives CASSLGTSDIQYF. The variable domain in full, with the rest retrieved from reference TRBV7-2 and TRBJ2-4, is GAGVSQSPSNKVTEKGKDVELRCDPISGHTALYWYRQSLGQGLEFLIYFQGNSAPDKSGLPSDRFSAERTGGSVSTLTIQRTQQEDSAVYLCASSLGTSDIQYFGAGTRLSVL.

This clonotype was detected a few times. The J gene is TRBJ2-1, the V gene TRBV7-3, with D perhaps TRBD1 (6 bases). Germline values: CDR1 SGHTA, CDR2 FQGTGA. The CDR3 loop spans 11 amino acids. Trimming took 5 bases from V and 9 from J, leaving 8 bases between them. CDR3 protein: CASSGGAEQFF. The CDR3 nucleotides read TGTGCCAGCAGCGGGGGCGCTGAGCAGTTCTTC. The full variable domain, rest sourced from reference TRBV7-3 and TRBJ2-1, is GAGVSQTPSNKVTEKGKYVELRCDPISGHTALYWYRQSLGQGPEFLIYFQGTGAADDSGLPNDRFFAVRPEGSVSTLKIQRTERGDSAVYLCASSGGAEQFFGPGTRLTVL.

This clonotype was recorded once. V is TRBV20-1 and J is TRBJ2-5; 7 bases fit TRBD2. The V gene end was trimmed by 5 bases and the J gene end by 11 bases; junction bases not matched to a gene: 14. Germline CDR1 is DFQATT and CDR2 is SNEGSKA (reference sequence). The CDR3 has 13 amino acids. DNA for the CDR3: TGCAGTGCTGAGCCGAGGGGAGGGAATGAGCAGTACTTC. Its translation is CSAEPRGGNEQYF.

The rearrangement uses TRBV20-1 and TRBJ2-7; the match to TRBD1 covers 7 bases. This CDR3 is 14 amino acids long. V shed 0 bases, J shed 5 bases, and the junction held 7 bases outside the gene matches. Germline CDR1 and CDR2: DFQATT and SNEGSKA (reference sequence). This chain's CDR3 is CSARDGTDHDEQYF. The CDR3 DNA is TGCAGTGCTAGAGACGGGACAGACCATGACGAGCAGTACTTC.

The V and J genes are TRBV7-2 and TRBJ2-1; 7 nucleotides align to TRBD2. Germline values: CDR1 SGHTA, CDR2 FQGNSA. The V and J ends lost 1 base and 6 bases, in that order; junction bases with no gene match: 9. The CDR3 loop spans 16 amino acids. CDR3 DNA: TGTGCCAGCAGCTTAGGGGAGGGTGCGCCTCGCAATGAGCAGTTCTTC. Protein sequence: CASSLGEGAPRNEQFF.

DNA of the CDR3: TGTGCCAGCAGCCAAACGCAGAGTGGAGATACGCAGTATTTT. It yields the protein CASSQTQSGDTQYF. The rearrangement joins TRBV14 to TRBJ2-3; no definite D call. There are 14 residues in the CDR3. CDR1 and CDR2 from the germline V gene are SGHDN and FVKESK. V shed 2 bases and J shed 5 bases, with 11 bases lying between them.

Concerning this clonotype itself: The junction and the germline gene differ at one end; a read error may be behind it. This chain joins TRBV30 and TRBJ1-2, with 7 bases aligning to TRBD1. The CDR3 has 14 amino acids. Looked up from germline, CDR1 is GTSNPN and CDR2 is SVGIG (reference sequence). CDR3 loop: CAYDRDRVNCGYTF. The DNA of the CDR3 is TGTGCCTATGACCGGGACAGAGTAAACTGTGGCTACACCTTC.

The chain combines TRBV3-1 with TRBJ2-1, with 11 bases aligning to TRBD2. Germline lookup yields CDR1 LGHDT and CDR2 YNNKEL (reference sequence). The CDR3 runs 15 residues. Losses at the gene ends were 2 bases for V and 8 bases for J; bases not matched to a gene: 5. The CDR3 DNA follows: TGTGCCAGCAGCCAATCGACTAGCGGGGTCGATGAGCAGTTCTTC. Its protein product is CASSQSTSGVDEQFF.